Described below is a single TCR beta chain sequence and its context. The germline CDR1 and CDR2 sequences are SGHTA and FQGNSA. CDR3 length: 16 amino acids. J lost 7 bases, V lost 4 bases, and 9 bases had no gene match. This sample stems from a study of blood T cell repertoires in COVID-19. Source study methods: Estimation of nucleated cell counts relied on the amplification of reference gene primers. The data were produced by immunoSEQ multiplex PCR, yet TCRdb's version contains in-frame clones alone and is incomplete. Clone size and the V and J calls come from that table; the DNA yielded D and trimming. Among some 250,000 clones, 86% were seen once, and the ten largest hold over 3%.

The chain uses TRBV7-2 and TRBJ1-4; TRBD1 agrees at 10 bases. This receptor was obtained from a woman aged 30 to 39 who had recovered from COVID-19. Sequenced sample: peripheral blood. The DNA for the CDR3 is TGTGCCAGCAGCTATCTCCGGGACAGGGGCTTTGAAAAACTGTTTTTT. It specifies CASSYLRDRGFEKLFF.